This record concerns one T cell receptor beta chain sequence. This entry comes from a study of OX40 agonist ivuxolimab in advanced cancers. For the study at large: Three patients, one with hepatocellular carcinoma and two with cutaneous melanoma, achieved partial responses.

Repertoires were generated with immunoSEQ multiplex PCR, while TCRdb's copy carries only in-frame clones and drops some. The data hold around 56,000 clones, with about 80% observed a single time. Material: CD4+ or CD8+ T cells sorted from blood, obtained in a trial of the OX40 agonist ivuxolimab. This TCR was recovered from an adult with an advanced solid tumor such as melanoma, head and neck, liver or kidney cancer.

Here the CDR3 DNA reads TGCGCCAGCAGGGAGGGGACTGCTCTGGGCTCTAATGTGCAGTACTTC. Its translation: CASREGTALGSNVQYF. The rearrangement uses TRBV5-1 and TRBJ2-7; D might be TRBD2 (6 bases). CDR3 length: 16 residues. The V end was cut by 5 bases, the J end by 9 bases, with 27 bases between. CDR1 is SGHRS and CDR2 is YFSETQ in the germline V gene.